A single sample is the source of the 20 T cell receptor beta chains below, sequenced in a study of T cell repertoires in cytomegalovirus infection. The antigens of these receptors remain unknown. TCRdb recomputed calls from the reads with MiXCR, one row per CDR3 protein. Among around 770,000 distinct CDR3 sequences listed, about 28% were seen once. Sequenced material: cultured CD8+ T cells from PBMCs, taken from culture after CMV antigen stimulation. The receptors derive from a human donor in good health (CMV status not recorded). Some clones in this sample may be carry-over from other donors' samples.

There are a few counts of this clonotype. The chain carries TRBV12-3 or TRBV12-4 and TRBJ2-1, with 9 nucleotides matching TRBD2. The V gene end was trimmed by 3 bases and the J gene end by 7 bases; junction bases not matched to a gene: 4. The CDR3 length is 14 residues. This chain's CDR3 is CASSFVSGGNEQFF. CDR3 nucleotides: TGTGCCAGCAGTTTTGTTAGCGGGGGTAATGAGCAGTTCTTC.

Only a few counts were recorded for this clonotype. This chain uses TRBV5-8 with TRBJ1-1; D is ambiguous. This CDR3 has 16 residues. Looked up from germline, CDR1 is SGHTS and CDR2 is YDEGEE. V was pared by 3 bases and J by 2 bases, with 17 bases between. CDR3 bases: TGTGCCAGCAGCTCAAAATCGACGGGAAAAAACACTGAAGCTTTCTTT. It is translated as CASSSKSTGKNTEAFF.

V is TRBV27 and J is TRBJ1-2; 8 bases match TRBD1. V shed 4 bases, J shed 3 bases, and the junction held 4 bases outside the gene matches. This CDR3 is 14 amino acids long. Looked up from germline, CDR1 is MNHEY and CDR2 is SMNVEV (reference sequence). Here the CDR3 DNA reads TGTGCCAGCAGTTCAGCAGGGGGCGACTATGGCTACACCTTC. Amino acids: CASSSAGGDYGYTF.

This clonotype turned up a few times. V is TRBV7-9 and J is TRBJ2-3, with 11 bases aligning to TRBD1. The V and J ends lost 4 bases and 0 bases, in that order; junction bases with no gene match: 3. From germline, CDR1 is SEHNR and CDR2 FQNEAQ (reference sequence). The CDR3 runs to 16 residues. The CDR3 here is CASSWTGGPSTDTQYF. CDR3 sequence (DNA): TGTGCCAGCAGCTGGACAGGGGGCCCTAGCACAGATACGCAGTATTTT.

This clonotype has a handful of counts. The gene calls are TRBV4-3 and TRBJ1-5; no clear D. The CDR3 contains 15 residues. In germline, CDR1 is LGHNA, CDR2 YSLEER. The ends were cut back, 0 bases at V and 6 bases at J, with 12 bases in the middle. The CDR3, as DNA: TGCGCCAGCAGCCAAGACCGGGCAGTGGGTCAGCCCCAGCATTTT. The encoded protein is CASSQDRAVGQPQHF.

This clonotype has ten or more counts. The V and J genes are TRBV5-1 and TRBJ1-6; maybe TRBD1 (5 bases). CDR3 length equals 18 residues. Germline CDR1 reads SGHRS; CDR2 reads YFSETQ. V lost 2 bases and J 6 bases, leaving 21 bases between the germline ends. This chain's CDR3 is CASSFLSSGRSGNSPLHF. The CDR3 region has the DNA TGCGCCAGCAGCTTTCTCAGCTCGGGACGGTCGGGTAATTCACCCCTCCACTTT. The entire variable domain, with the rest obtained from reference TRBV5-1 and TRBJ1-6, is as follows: KAGVTQTPRYLIKTRGQQVTLSCSPISGHRSVSWYQQTPGQGLQFLFEYFSETQRNKGNFPGRFSGRQFSNSRSEMNVSTLELGDSALYLCASSFLSSGRSGNSPLHFGNGTRLTVT.

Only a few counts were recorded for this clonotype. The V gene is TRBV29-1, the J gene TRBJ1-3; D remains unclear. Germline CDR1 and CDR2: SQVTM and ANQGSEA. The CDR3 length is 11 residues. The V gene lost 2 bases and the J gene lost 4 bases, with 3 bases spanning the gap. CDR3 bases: TGCAGCGTTGAATCGGGAAACACCATATATTTT. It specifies CSVESGNTIYF.

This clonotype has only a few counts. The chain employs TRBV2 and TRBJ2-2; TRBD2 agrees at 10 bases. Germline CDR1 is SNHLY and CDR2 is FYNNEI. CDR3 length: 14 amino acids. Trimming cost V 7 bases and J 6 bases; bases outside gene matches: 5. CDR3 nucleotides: TGTGCCAGCATACAGCGGGGGGGCCCCGGGGAGCTGTTTTTT. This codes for CASIQRGGPGELFF.

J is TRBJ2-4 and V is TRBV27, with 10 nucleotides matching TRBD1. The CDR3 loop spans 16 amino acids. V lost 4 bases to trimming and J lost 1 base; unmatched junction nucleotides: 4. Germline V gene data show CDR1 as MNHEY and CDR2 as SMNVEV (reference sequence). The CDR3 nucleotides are TGTGCCAGCAGTTCGGACAGGGGGGCGGCCAAAAACATTCAGTACTTC. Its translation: CASSSDRGAAKNIQYF.

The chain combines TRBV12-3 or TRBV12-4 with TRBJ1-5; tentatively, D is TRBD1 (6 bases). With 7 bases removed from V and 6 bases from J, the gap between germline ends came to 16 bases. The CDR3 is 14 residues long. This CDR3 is CASKMRGGAQPQHF. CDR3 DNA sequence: TGTGCCAGCAAAATGCGGGGGGGGGCTCAGCCCCAGCATTTT.

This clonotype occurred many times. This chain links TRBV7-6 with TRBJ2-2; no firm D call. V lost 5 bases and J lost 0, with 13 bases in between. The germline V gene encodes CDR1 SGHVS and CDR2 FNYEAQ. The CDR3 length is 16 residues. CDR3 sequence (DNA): TGTGCCAGCAGCGGCGGCGACGGGCCGAACACCGGGGAGCTGTTTTTT. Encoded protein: CASSGGDGPNTGELFF.

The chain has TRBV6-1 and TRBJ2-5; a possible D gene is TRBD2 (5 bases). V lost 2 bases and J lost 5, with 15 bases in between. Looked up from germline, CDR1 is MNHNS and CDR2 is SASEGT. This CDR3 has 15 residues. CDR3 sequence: CASSESNLSGETQYF. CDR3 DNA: TGTGCCAGCAGTGAATCGAACCTATCGGGGGAGACCCAGTACTTC.

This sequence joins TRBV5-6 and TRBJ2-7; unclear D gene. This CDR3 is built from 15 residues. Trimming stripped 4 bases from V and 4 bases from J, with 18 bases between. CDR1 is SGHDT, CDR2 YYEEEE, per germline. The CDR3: CASSPSRGPPYEQYV. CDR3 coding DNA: TGTGCCAGCAGCCCCTCGAGAGGCCCTCCTTACGAGCAGTACGTC.

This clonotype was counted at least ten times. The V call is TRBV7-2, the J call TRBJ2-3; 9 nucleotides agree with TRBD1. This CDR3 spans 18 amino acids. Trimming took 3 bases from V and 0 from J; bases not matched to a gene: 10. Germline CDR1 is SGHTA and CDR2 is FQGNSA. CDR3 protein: CASSLRPIQGASTDTQYF. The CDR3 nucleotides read TGTGCCAGCAGCTTGAGACCCATACAGGGGGCTAGCACAGATACGCAGTATTTT.

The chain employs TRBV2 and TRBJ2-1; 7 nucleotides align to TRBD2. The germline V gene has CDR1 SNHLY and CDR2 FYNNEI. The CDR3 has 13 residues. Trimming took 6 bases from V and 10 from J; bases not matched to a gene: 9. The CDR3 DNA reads TGTGCCAGCAGCGAAACGCGGACTAGAGAGCAGTTCTTC. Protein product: CASSETRTREQFF.

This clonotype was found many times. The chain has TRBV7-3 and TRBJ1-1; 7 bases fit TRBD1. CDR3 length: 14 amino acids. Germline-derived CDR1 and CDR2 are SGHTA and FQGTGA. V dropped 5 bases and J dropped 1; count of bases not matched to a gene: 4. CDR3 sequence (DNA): TGTGCCAGCAGCGAGACAGGGTCGAACACTGAAGCTTTCTTT. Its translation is CASSETGSNTEAFF.

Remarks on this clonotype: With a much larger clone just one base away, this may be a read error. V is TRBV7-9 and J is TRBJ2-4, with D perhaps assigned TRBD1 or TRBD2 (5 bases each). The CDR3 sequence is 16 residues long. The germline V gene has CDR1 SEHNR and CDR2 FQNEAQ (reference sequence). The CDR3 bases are TGTGCCAGCAGCTCGAGGGGTCCGCATGGTGGGAACATTCAGCACTTC. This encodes CASSSRGPHGGNIQHF.

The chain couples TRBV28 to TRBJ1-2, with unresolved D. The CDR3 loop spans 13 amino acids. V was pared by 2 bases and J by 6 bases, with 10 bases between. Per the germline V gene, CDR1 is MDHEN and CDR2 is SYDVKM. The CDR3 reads CASSLGRLNGYTF. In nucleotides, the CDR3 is TGTGCCAGCAGTTTAGGGCGCCTCAATGGCTACACCTTC.

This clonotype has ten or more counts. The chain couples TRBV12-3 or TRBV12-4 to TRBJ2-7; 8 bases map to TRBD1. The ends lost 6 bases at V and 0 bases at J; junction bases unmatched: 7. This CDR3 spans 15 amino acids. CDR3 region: CASSPGTGLSYEQYF. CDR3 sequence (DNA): TGTGCCAGCAGCCCTGGGACAGGACTCTCCTACGAGCAGTACTTC.

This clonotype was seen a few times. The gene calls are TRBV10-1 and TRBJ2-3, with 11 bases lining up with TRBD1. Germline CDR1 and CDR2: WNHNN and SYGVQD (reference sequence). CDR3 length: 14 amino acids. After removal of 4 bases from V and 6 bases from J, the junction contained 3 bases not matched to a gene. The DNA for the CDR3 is TGCGCCAGCAGTGTGGGACAGGGGGAGGATACGCAGTATTTT. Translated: CASSVGQGEDTQYF.